These 14 T cell receptor beta chains originate from one sample sequenced in a study of T cell clones after liver transplantation. Libraries were prepared by immunoSEQ multiplex PCR; TCRdb keeps only in-frame clonotypes and omits some of them. The data show around 110,000 clones, approximately 90% seen once. This sample comprised CD4+ T cells from blood, obtained 12 months after liver transplant. The receptors stem from a human patient who received a liver transplant. Some T cells may originate from the graft donor.

The chain has TRBV6-1 and TRBJ2-7, with D possibly being TRBD2 (6 bases). Trimming removed 4 bases at V and 4 bases at J, with 17 bases between. This CDR3 has 15 residues. The germline CDR1 and CDR2 sequences are MNHNS and SASEGT. CDR3: CASSVSSTGVYEQYF. CDR3 DNA: TGTGCCAGCAGTGTGAGCTCGACGGGAGTATACGAGCAGTACTTC.

V usage is TRBV7-3 and J usage is TRBJ2-1; 13 nucleotides agree with TRBD2. This CDR3 spans 14 amino acids. Trimming at V came to 6 bases and at J to 10 bases, leaving 6 bases not matched to a gene. Germline lookup yields CDR1 SGHTA and CDR2 FQGTGA. The CDR3, as DNA: TGTGCCAGCAGTAGGACTAGCGGGAGTACGGAGCAGTTCTTC. It is translated as CASSRTSGSTEQFF. Filled out from reference TRBV7-3 and TRBJ2-1, the complete variable domain reads GAGVSQTPSNKVTEKGKYVELRCDPISGHTALYWYRQSLGQGPEFLIYFQGTGAADDSGLPNDRFFAVRPEGSVSTLKIQRTERGDSAVYLCASSRTSGSTEQFFGPGTRLTVL.

The chain has TRBV29-1 and TRBJ1-1; D not certain. Germline lookup yields CDR1 SQVTM and CDR2 ANQGSEA. V lost 4 bases and J 1 base, leaving 10 bases between the germline ends. The CDR3 has 13 residues. The CDR3 region is CSVGWPSNTEAFF. For the CDR3, the DNA is TGCAGCGTTGGTTGGCCGTCGAACACTGAAGCTTTCTTT.

This clone was seen once. This chain connects TRBV18 to TRBJ1-1; 7 nucleotides line up with TRBD1. There are 14 residues in the CDR3. Germline V gene sequence: CDR1 KGHSH, CDR2 LQKENI. The junction had 1 base not matched to a gene; V was cut back by 2 bases and J by 1 base. The CDR3 spells CASSPWTGNTEAFF. The CDR3 coding sequence is TGTGCCAGCTCACCATGGACAGGGAACACTGAAGCTTTCTTT.

The chain links TRBV28 to TRBJ1-4; D is unresolved. The CDR3 covers 12 residues. V was cut by 6 bases and J by 8 bases, with 10 bases left in between. Germline values: CDR1 MDHEN, CDR2 SYDVKM. Written as DNA, the CDR3 is TGTGCCAGCAGGGGCCCGGGGGAAAAACTGTTTTTT. This codes for CASRGPGEKLFF.

The chain joins TRBV19 to TRBJ1-4; 10 nucleotides agree with TRBD1. The CDR3 is 13 amino acids. V lost 7 bases to trimming and J lost 10 bases; unmatched junction nucleotides: 6. Looked up from germline, CDR1 is LNHDA and CDR2 is SQIVND (reference sequence). The CDR3 region is CASTGQGFVKLFF. As DNA, the CDR3 is TGTGCCAGTACGGGACAGGGGTTCGTAAAACTGTTTTTT.

V is TRBV4-1 and J is TRBJ1-5; no definite D call. The CDR3 has 15 amino acids. Trimming shortened V by 0 bases and J by 10 bases, and 16 bases separated the two germline ends. Per the germline V gene, CDR1 is MGHRA and CDR2 is YSYEKL. In DNA, the CDR3 is TGCGCCAGCAGCCAAGATAAACCCATGGGTGGCCCCCAGCATTTT. As protein: CASSQDKPMGGPQHF.

The V gene is TRBV18, the J gene TRBJ2-7, with 7 bases lining up with TRBD2. Looked up from germline, CDR1 is KGHSH and CDR2 is LQKENI. Trimming removed 3 bases from V and 3 bases from J; junction bases left unmatched: 8. CDR3 size: 15 residues. CDR3 sequence: CASSPQRETVYEQYF. The CDR3 coding sequence is TGTGCCAGCTCACCCCAGCGGGAAACCGTCTACGAGCAGTACTTC.

The chain employs TRBV2 and TRBJ2-7; 13 bases fit TRBD2. The V and J ends lost 6 bases and 5 bases, in that order; junction bases with no gene match: 7. The CDR3 runs 15 residues. Germline lookup yields CDR1 SNHLY and CDR2 FYNNEI. DNA of the CDR3: TGTGCCAGCAGCCCCGGGACTAGCGGGATCAACGAGCAGTACTTC. It translates to CASSPGTSGINEQYF.

The chain is built from TRBV9 and TRBJ2-3; no clear D gene. This CDR3 is built from 13 residues. The germline V and J ends were trimmed by 4 bases and 5 bases, with 11 bases remaining between them. Germline V gene lookup returns CDR1 SGDLS and CDR2 YYNGEE. The CDR3 spells CASSPSAQDTQYF. Written as DNA, the CDR3 is TGTGCCAGCAGCCCTTCGGCGCAAGATACGCAGTATTTT.

The J gene is TRBJ1-2, the V gene TRBV5-1; D is unresolved. V lost 0 bases, J lost 8 bases, and 14 bases lay in between. Germline V gene data show CDR1 as SGHRS and CDR2 as YFSETQ. The CDR3 extends over 14 amino acids. This CDR3 is CASSLAAGGNGYTF. CDR3 nucleotides: TGCGCCAGCAGCTTGGCCGCCGGAGGAAACGGCTACACCTTC.

The rearrangement joins TRBV2 to TRBJ1-5, with D tentatively TRBD1 (5 bases). There are 11 residues in the CDR3. The germline V gene encodes CDR1 SNHLY and CDR2 FYNNEI. V lost 6 bases and J lost 5, with 5 bases in between. DNA for the CDR3: TGTGCCAGCAGCAGGGATCAGCCCCAGCATTTT. Encoded protein: CASSRDQPQHF. Full variable domain (outside the CDR3, taken from reference TRBV2 and TRBJ1-5): EPEVTQTPSHQVTQMGQEVILRCVPISNHLYFYWYRQILGQKVEFLVSFYNNEISEKSEIFDDQFSVERPDGSNFTLKIRSTKLEDSAMYFCASSRDQPQHFGDGTRLSIL.

The chain joins TRBV28 to TRBJ1-5, with 7 nucleotides matching TRBD1. The CDR3 is made up of 15 amino acids. The V gene end was trimmed by 3 bases and the J gene end by 0 bases; junction bases not matched to a gene: 2. Germline V gene lookup returns CDR1 MDHEN and CDR2 SYDVKM. The CDR3 coding sequence is TGTGCCAGCAGTTTCCGACAGGGTAGCAATCAGCCCCAGCATTTT. This sequence encodes CASSFRQGSNQPQHF.

The rearrangement uses TRBV6-1 and TRBJ2-7, with D perhaps matching TRBD1 (6 bases). The CDR3 spans 13 residues. Trimming took off 2 bases at V and 7 bases at J, with 12 bases between the two ends. Germline V lookup: CDR1 MNHNS, CDR2 SASEGT. CDR3 sequence: CASSEIQGGEQYF. The CDR3 nucleotides read TGTGCCAGCAGTGAAATACAGGGCGGAGAGCAGTACTTC.